The 12 T cell receptor beta chains below all came from one sample that was sequenced in a study of blood T cell repertoires in COVID-19. Assay used: immunoSEQ multiplex PCR; TCRdb lists only in-frame clones, some missing. The sample shows around 270,000 clones, 84% of them seen only once. The sample taken for sequencing was peripheral blood. The receptors derive from a woman between 40 and 55 years old who had recovered from COVID-19.

J is TRBJ2-7 and V is TRBV2, with a possible D match to TRBD2 (6 bases). The CDR3 contains 16 residues. The germline gives CDR1 SNHLY, CDR2 FYNNEI. Trimming took off 6 bases at V and 0 bases at J, with 18 bases between the two ends. The CDR3 DNA follows: TGTGCCAGCAGGGGAGGAAGCGGCCTACCCTCCTACGAGCAGTACTTC. It codes for CASRGGSGLPSYEQYF.

The gene calls are TRBV5-1 and TRBJ1-1; possibly TRBD1 for D (6 bases). Trimming took off 2 bases at V and 10 bases at J, with 9 bases between the two ends. This CDR3 region has 11 residues. Germline loops: CDR1 SGHRS, CDR2 YFSETQ. The CDR3 region has the DNA TGCGCCAGCAGCTTCGGGGGGCGAGCTTTCTTT. Translated, it gives CASSFGGRAFF.

The genes are TRBV7-6 and TRBJ2-7, with TRBD2 matching over 8 bases. Germline V CDR1 and CDR2: SGHVS, FNYEAQ. The J segment lost 0 bases and the V segment lost 5 bases, leaving 6 bases of the junction unmatched. The CDR3 sequence is 15 residues long. In DNA, the CDR3 is TGTGCCAGCAGCCCCCGGGGGGGACCCTCCTACGAGCAGTACTTC. This translates into CASSPRGGPSYEQYF.

The V gene is TRBV7-2, the J gene TRBJ2-7; a weak D match, TRBD1 (5 bases). V gave up 1 base and J gave up 3 bases, with 10 bases separating them. Looked up from germline, CDR1 is SGHTA and CDR2 is FQGNSA. The CDR3 extends over 14 amino acids. DNA of the CDR3: TGTGCCAGCAGCTTAGTAACAGGCCGCTACGAGCAGTACTTC. This gives the protein CASSLVTGRYEQYF.

The V call is TRBV18, the J call TRBJ2-5, with a weak D call TRBD1 (6 bases). Germline values: CDR1 KGHSH, CDR2 LQKENI. Trimming cost V 2 bases and J 4 bases, with 8 bases left between them. The CDR3 is made up of 13 amino acids. The CDR3 loop reads CASSPGGGETQYF. The DNA of the CDR3 is TGTGCCAGCTCACCAGGGGGCGGAGAGACCCAGTACTTC.

The V and J genes are TRBV5-1 and TRBJ2-7; 10 nucleotides line up with TRBD1. The CDR3 length is 15 residues. J gave up 6 bases and V 4 bases, and 10 bases lay outside the gene matches. CDR1 and CDR2 (germline): SGHRS, YFSETQ. CDR3 bases: TGCGCCAGCAGCCCCCGCAGAGGGACAGGGGTCGAGCAGTACTTC. Its translation is CASSPRRGTGVEQYF. Using reference TRBV5-1 and TRBJ2-7 for the parts outside the CDR3, the full variable domain is KAGVTQTPRYLIKTRGQQVTLSCSPISGHRSVSWYQQTPGQGLQFLFEYFSETQRNKGNFPGRFSGRQFSNSRSEMNVSTLELGDSALYLCASSPRRGTGVEQYFGPGTRLTVT.

Written as DNA, the CDR3 is TGTGCCAGCACCCTCGGAGGGCAGGCGATATCCGAGCAGTACTTC. Translating gives CASTLGGQAISEQYF. The chain combines TRBV25-1 with TRBJ2-7; possible D gene TRBD2, 6 bases. Deletions cut 7 bases from V and 6 bases from J, with 22 bases between. Per the germline V gene, CDR1 is MGHDK and CDR2 is SYGVNS. The CDR3 totals 15 residues.

The table lists this clone with a count of one. The chain couples TRBV7-9 to TRBJ2-1, with a possible D match to TRBD1 (6 bases). The germline V gene has CDR1 SEHNR and CDR2 FQNEAQ (reference sequence). CDR3 length: 14 amino acids. Trimming left V 4 bases short and J 7 bases short, with 14 bases between. CDR3 sequence reads: CASSSFRGRNEQFF. The CDR3 nucleotides are TGTGCCAGCAGCTCATTCAGGGGACGGAATGAGCAGTTCTTC.

This chain uses TRBV4-1 with TRBJ2-5; a weak D match, TRBD2 (6 bases). This CDR3 comprises 15 residues. CDR1 is MGHRA, CDR2 YSYEKL, per germline. Trimming removed 0 bases at V and 1 base at J, with 9 bases between. CDR3 DNA: TGCGCCAGCAGCCAAGAGAAGGGACTCCAAGAGACCCAGTACTTC. Residues: CASSQEKGLQETQYF.

V gene TRBV28 combines with J gene TRBJ2-7, with 9 bases matching TRBD1. With V trimmed by 5 bases and J by 6 bases, 5 bases remained unmatched. Per the germline V gene, CDR1 is MDHEN and CDR2 is SYDVKM. This CDR3 is built from 13 residues. The CDR3 region is CASSTGTGREQYF. DNA for the CDR3: TGTGCCAGCAGTACCGGGACAGGGCGCGAGCAGTACTTC. Full variable domain (missing parts from reference TRBV28 and TRBJ2-7): DVKVTQSSRYLVKRTGEKVFLECVQDMDHENMFWYRQDPGLGLRLIYFSYDVKMKEKGDIPEGYSVSREKKERFSLILESASTNQTSMYLCASSTGTGREQYFGPGTRLTVT.

The chain recombines TRBV18 with TRBJ1-2; 7 bases are a match to TRBD1. The germline gives CDR1 KGHSH, CDR2 LQKENI. J gave up 8 bases and V 3 bases, and 6 bases lay outside the gene matches. The CDR3 runs to 13 residues. In DNA form, the CDR3 reads TGTGCCAGCTCACCCGACAGGGTTGAGGGCTACACCTTC. Its protein is CASSPDRVEGYTF.

This chain links TRBV29-1 with TRBJ2-5; 10 nucleotides match TRBD1. Germline V lookup: CDR1 SQVTM, CDR2 ANQGSEA. The CDR3 has 12 amino acids. V was clipped by 6 bases and J by 5 bases; unmatched bases: 3. In nucleotides, the CDR3 is TGCAGCGTAGACAGGGGGCTTGAGACCCAGTACTTC. Translating it yields CSVDRGLETQYF.